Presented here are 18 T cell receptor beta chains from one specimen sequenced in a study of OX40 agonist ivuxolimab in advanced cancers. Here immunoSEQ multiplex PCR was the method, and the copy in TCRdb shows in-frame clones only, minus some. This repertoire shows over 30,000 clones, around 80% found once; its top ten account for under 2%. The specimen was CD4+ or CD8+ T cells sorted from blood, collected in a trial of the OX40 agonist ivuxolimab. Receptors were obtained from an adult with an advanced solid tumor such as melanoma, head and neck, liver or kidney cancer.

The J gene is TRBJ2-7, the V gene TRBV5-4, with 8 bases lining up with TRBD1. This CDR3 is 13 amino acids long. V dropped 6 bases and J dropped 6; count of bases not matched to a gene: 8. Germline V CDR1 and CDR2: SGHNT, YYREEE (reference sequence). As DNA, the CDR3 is TGTGCCAGCAAGGACAGGGTTGCGAGCGAGCAGTACTTC. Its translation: CASKDRVASEQYF.

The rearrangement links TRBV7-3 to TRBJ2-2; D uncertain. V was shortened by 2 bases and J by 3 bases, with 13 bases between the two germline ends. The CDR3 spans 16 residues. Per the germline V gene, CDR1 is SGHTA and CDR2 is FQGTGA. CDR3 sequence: CASSLGLGRDTGELFF. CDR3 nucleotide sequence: TGTGCCAGCAGCTTAGGGTTAGGTCGTGACACCGGGGAGCTGTTTTTT.

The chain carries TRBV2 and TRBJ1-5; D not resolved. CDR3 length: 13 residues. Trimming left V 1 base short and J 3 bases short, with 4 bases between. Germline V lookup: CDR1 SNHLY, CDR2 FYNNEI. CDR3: CASSEDLNQPQHF. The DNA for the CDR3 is TGTGCCAGCAGTGAAGATCTCAATCAGCCCCAGCATTTT.

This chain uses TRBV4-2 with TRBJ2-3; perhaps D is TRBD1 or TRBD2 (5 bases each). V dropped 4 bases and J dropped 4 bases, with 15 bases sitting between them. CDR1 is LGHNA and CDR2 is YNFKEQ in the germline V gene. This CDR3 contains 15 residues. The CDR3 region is CASSLRDLGADTQYF. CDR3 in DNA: TGTGCCAGCAGCCTTCGGGACCTGGGGGCAGATACGCAGTATTTT.

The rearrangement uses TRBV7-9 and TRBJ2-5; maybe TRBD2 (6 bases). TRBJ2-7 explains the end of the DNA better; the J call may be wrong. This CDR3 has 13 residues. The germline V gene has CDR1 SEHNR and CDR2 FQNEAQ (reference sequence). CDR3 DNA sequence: TGTGCCAGCAGCTTACTCGGGGGTTTCGAGCAGTACTTC. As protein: CASSLLGGFEQYF.

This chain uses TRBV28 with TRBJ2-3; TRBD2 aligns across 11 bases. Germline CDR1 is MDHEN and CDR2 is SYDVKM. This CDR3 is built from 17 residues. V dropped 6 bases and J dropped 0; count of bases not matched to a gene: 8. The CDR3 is CASRRLAGSRSTDTQYF. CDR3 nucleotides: TGTGCCAGCAGGAGACTAGCGGGATCTCGCAGCACAGATACGCAGTATTTT.

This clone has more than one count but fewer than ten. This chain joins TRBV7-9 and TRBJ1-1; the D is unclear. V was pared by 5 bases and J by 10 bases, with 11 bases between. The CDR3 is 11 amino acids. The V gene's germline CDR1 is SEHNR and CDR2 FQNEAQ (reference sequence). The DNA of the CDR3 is TGTGCCAGCAGCCAGACGGGCGTAGCTTTCTTT. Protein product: CASSQTGVAFF.

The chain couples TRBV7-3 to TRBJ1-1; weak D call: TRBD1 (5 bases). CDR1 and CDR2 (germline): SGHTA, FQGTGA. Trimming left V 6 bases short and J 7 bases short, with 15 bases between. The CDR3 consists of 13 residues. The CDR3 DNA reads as TGTGCCAGCAGTACCGGGACGGAAAGTGAAGCTTTCTTT. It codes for CASSTGTESEAFF.

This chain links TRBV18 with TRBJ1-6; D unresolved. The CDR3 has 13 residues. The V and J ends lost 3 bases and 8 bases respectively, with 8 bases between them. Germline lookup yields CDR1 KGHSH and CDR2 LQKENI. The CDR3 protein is CASSPRQDSPLHF. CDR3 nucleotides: TGTGCCAGCTCACCGCGGCAAGATTCACCCCTCCACTTT. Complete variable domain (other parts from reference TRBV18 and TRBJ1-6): NAGVMQNPRHLVRRRGQEARLRCSPMKGHSHVYWYRQLPEEGLKFMVYLQKENIIDESGMPKERFSAEFPKEGPSILRIQQVVRGDSAAYFCASSPRQDSPLHFGNGTRLTVT.

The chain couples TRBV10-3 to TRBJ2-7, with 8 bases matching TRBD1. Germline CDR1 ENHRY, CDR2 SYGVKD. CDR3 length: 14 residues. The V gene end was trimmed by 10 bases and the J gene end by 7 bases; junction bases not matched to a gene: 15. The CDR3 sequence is CATTGGTRMGEQYF. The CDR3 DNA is TGTGCCACCACAGGGGGGACACGGATGGGAGAGCAGTACTTC.

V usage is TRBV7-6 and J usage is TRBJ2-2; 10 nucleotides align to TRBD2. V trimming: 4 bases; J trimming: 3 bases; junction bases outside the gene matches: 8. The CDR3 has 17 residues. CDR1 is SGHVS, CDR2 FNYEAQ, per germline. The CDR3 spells CASSSQPSGGDTGELFF. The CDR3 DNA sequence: TGTGCCAGCAGCTCCCAACCTAGCGGGGGAGACACCGGGGAGCTGTTTTTT.

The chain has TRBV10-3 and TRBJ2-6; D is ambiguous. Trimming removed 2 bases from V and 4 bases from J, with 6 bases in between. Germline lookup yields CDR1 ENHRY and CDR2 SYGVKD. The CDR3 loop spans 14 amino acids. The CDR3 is CAISEPRGANVLTF. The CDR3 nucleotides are TGTGCCATCAGTGAGCCCAGAGGGGCCAACGTCCTGACTTTC.

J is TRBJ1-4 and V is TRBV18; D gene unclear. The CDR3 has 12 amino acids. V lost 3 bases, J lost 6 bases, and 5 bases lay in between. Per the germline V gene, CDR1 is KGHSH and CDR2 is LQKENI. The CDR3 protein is CASSPVDEKLFF. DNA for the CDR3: TGTGCCAGCTCACCTGTCGATGAAAAACTGTTTTTT. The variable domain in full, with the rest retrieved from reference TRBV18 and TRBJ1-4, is NAGVMQNPRHLVRRRGQEARLRCSPMKGHSHVYWYRQLPEEGLKFMVYLQKENIIDESGMPKERFSAEFPKEGPSILRIQQVVRGDSAAYFCASSPVDEKLFFGSGTQLSVL.

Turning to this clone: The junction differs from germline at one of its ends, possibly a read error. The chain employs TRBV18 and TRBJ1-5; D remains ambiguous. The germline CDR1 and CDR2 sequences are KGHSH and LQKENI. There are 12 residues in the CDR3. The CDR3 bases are TGTGCCAACTCAATTGGCAATCAGCCCCAGCATTTT. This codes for CANSIGNQPQHF.

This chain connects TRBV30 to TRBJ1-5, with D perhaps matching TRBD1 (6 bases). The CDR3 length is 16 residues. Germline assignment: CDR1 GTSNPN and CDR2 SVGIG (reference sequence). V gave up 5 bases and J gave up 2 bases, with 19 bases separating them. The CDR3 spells CAWALGAGVGNQPQHF. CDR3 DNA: TGTGCCTGGGCCTTGGGGGCAGGGGTCGGCAATCAGCCCCAGCATTTT.

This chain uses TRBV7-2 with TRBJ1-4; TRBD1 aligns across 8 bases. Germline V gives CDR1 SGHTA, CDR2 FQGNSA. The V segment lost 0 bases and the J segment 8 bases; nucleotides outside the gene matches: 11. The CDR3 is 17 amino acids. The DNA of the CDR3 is TGTGCCAGCAGCTTAGCTTACCCCGGGACAGGTGACGAAAAACTGTTTTTT. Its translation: CASSLAYPGTGDEKLFF. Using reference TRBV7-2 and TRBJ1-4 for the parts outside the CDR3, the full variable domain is GAGVSQSPSNKVTEKGKDVELRCDPISGHTALYWYRQSLGQGLEFLIYFQGNSAPDKSGLPSDRFSAERTGGSVSTLTIQRTQQEDSAVYLCASSLAYPGTGDEKLFFGSGTQLSVL.

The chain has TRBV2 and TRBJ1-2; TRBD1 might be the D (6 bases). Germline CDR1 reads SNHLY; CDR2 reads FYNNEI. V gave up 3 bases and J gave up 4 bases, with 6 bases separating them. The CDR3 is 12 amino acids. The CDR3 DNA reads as TGTGCCAGCAGTGAGGACAGCTATGGCTACACCTTC. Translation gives CASSEDSYGYTF.

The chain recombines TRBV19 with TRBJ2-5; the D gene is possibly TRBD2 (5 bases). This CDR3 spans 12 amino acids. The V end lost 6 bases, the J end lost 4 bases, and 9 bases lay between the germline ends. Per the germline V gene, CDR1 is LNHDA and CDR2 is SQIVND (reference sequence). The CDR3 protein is CASSGVGETQYF. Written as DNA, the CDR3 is TGTGCCAGTAGCGGGGTCGGAGAGACCCAGTACTTC. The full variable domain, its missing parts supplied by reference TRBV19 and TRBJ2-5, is DGGITQSPKYLFRKEGQNVTLSCEQNLNHDAMYWYRQDPGQGLRLIYYSQIVNDFQKGDIAEGYSVSREKKESFPLTVTSAQKNPTAFYLCASSGVGETQYFGPGTRLLVL.